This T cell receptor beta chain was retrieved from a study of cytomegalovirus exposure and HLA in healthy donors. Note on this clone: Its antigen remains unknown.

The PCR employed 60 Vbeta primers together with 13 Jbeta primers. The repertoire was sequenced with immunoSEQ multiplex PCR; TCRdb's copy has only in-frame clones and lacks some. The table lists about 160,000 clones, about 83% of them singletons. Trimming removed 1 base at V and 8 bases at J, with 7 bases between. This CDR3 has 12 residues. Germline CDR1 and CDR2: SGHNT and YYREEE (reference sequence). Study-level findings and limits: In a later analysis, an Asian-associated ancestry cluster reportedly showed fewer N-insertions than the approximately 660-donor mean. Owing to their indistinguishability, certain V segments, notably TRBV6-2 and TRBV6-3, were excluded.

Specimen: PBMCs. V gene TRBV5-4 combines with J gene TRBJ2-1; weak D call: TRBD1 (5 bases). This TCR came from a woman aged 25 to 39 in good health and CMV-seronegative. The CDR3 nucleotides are TGTGCCAGCAGCTTGTGGGGCGATGAGCAGTTCTTC. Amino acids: CASSLWGDEQFF.